This section outlines one T cell receptor beta chain sequence together with its context. Antigen: not known. The CDR3 is 18 amino acids. Germline-derived CDR1 and CDR2 are SEHNR and FQNEAQ (reference sequence). J gave up 3 bases and V 5 bases, and 16 bases lay outside the gene matches. The data were taken from a study of post-analysis software for immune sequencing data. Findings and limits, study-wide: Controls had lower frequencies than patients of a few TRBV segments, which included TRBV5-6, TRBV5-1 and TRBV20-1.

TCR beta cDNA libraries had unique molecular identifiers. One entry per CDR3 protein, called by TCRdb with MiXCR from the PCR reads. The sample consists of roughly 540,000 distinct CDR3 sequences, 34% of them appearing once. This chain connects TRBV7-9 to TRBJ1-5; 7 positions match TRBD1. Sequencing used blood. This receptor was obtained from a girl aged 2 to 17 with multiple sclerosis. CDR3 nucleotide sequence: TGTGCCAGCAGCCGAGTCCCGACAGGGACTATTTCCAATCAGCCCCAGCATTTT. Its protein is CASSRVPTGTISNQPQHF. Full variable domain (rest looked up from reference TRBV7-9 and TRBJ1-5): DTGVSQNPRHKITKRGQNVTFRCDPISEHNRLYWYRQTLGQGPEFLTYFQNEAQLEKSRLLSDRFSAERPKGSFSTLEIQRTEQGDSAMYLCASSRVPTGTISNQPQHFGDGTRLSIL.